The clone carrying this T cell receptor (beta chain) was detected many times. The time point was: longitudinal time-point 1 (baseline). The germline V and J ends were trimmed by 0 bases and 3 bases, with 8 bases remaining between them. This CDR3 has 14 residues. In germline, CDR1 is MNHEY, CDR2 SVGAGI. This sample is part of a study of neurological immune-mediated disorders. Via MiXCR, TCRdb re-called the 5' RACE reads, giving one row per CDR3 protein. The sample consists of some 60,000 distinct CDR3 sequences, around a tenth of them appearing once. This TCR derives from a male donor with HTLV-1-associated myelopathy (HAM/TSP). Material: PBMCs. V gene TRBV6-5 combines with J gene TRBJ1-1, with D unclear. The CDR3 coding sequence is TGTGCCAGCAGTTACTCGGAAGTCCACACTGAAGCTTTCTTT. This gives the protein CASSYSEVHTEAFF.